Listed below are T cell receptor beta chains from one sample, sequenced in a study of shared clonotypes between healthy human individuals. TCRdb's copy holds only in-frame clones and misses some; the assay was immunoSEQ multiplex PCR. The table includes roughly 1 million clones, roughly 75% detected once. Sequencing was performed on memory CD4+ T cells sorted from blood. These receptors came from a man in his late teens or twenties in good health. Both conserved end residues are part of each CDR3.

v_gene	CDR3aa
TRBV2	CASRRGAGQDRSGNTIYF
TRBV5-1	CASSPPGRGYTGELFF
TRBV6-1	CASSEYLGANTEAFF
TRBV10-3	CAISESDPSEETQYF
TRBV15	CATSRRTSSRKYEQYF
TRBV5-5	CASIYQGNSNQPQHF
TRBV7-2	CASSLQHGEYEQYF
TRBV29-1	CSVQTGGQPQHF
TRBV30	CAWSKLQTEAFF
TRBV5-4	CASSWTDPGAKNIQYF
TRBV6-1	CASRNRGAGTEAFF
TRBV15	CATSRGLESQETQYF
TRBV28	CASSSLTGGGNQPQHF
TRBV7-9	CASSLGSRTLGEQYF
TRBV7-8	CASSLGRGGLNEQFF
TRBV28	CASSPVRVSYNEQFF
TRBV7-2	CASSTVSSTYEQYF
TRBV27	CASSGPNTEAFF
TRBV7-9	CASSPGYGAFF
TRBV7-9	CASSLAVSATQYF
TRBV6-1	CASSEAVGLAGETQYF
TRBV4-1	CASSQESGGGIDEQYF
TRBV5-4	CASSLERGDTQYF
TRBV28	CASSLTGRGLVNEKLFF
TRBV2	CASRVPGTTAGNIQYF
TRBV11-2	CASSPQYTEAFF
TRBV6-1	CASSDLAGGRETQYF
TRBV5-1	CASSPDRGRLGYNEQFF
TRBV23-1	CANPLTGDNEQFF
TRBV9	CASSVKNRGNSPLHF
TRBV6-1	CAILAGWGEKLFF
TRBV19	CASSSRGASEQYF
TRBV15	CATSSPSGVAGEQYF
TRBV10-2	CASRTTGSHEQYF
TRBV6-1	CASRGGVYGYTF
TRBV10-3	CAISEGNPNTGELFF